This record concerns one T cell receptor beta chain sequence. Its binding antigen is unknown. No base quality information exists; no much larger clone differs at one position. Receptors were amplified or captured by the immunoSEQ multiplex PCR assay. Entries here come from immuneACCESS through TCRdb and include only in-frame sequences with V and J called. Some clones fail to appear in such tables; in the studies checked, an unresolved V gene covers under half of the shortfall, and the cause of the remainder is unknown. Recorded for this sample are about 58,000 clones; roughly 90% of them occurred a single time. The ten most abundant clones make up approximately 5.9% of the sample. The germline ends are 7 bases apart after V is trimmed by 0 bases and J by 2 bases. The CDR1 and CDR2 encoded by the germline V gene are LGHNA and YSLEER. The CDR3 spans 14 residues, from the cysteine through the phenylalanine. Only the CDR3 part of the read is kept: 42 bases, read in frame from the first base.

These data belong to a study of control samples from healthy donors and cancer patients (TCRdb year 2020). The material sequenced was PBMCs. The source is a man in his 60s with colorectal cancer. The rearranged chain carries TRBV4-3 and TRBJ2-5; possibly the D gene is TRBD2, per 5 matching bases. The CDR3 amino acid sequence is: CASSQDRGQETQYF. The sequence in DNA is TGCGCCAGCAGCCAAGATCGGGGACAAGAGACCCAGTACTTC.